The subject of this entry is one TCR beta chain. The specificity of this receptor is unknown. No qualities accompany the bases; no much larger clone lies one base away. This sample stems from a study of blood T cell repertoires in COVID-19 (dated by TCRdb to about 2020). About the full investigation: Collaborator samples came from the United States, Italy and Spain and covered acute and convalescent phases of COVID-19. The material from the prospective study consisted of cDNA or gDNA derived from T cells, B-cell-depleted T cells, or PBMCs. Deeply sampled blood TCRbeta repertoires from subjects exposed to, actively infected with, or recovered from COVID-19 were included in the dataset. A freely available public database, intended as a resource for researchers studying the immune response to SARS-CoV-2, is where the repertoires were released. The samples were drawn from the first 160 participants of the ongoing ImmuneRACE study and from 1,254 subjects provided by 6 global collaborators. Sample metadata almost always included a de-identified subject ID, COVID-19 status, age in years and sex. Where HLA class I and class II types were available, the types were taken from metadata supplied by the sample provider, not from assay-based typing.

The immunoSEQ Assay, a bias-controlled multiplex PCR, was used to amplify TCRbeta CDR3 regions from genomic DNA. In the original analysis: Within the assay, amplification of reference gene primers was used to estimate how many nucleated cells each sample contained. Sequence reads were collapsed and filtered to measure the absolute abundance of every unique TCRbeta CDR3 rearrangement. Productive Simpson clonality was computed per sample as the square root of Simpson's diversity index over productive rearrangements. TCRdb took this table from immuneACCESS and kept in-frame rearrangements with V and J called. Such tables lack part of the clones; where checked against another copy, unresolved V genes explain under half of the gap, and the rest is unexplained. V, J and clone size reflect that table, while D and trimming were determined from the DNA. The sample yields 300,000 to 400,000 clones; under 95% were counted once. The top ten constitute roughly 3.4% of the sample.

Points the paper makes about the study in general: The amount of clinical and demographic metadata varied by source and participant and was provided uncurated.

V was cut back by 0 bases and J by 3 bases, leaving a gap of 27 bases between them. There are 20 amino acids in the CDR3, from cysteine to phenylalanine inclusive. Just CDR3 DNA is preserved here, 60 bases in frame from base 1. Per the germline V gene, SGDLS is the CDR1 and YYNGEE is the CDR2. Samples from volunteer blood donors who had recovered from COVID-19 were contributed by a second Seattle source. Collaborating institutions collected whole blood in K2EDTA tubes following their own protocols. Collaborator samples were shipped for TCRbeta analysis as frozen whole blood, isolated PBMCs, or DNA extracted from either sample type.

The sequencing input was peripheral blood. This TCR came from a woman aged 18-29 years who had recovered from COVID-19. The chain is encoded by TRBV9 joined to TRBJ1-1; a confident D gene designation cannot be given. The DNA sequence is TGTGCCAGCAGCGTAGCCCCAAGTATTAGGGAGCCGCCCGCGGACACTGAAGCTTTCTTT. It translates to CASSVAPSIREPPADTEAFF.